Listed below are T cell receptor beta chains from one sample, sequenced in a study of cytomegalovirus exposure and HLA in healthy donors. Generated by immunoSEQ multiplex PCR, the TCRdb table keeps only in-frame clones and is missing some. Of nearly 200,000 clones in the sample, roughly 77% were seen once. Sequencing used PBMCs. The receptors originated from a male donor in good health and CMV-seropositive. The CDR3 runs from the conserved cysteine through the conserved F or W. D genes are given only for firm matches. Clone size appears in some rows only: once, few, many, or a class for an expanded clone.

>.|TRBD1|TRBV30|TRBJ1-6
TGTGCCTGGAGGGGGACAGGGGCTAATTCACCCCTCCACTTT
CAWRGTGANSPLHF
>.|TRBD2|TRBV5-4|TRBJ2-3
TGTGCCAGCCGCCCCGGGGGGGAGACAGATACGCAGTATTTT
CASRPGGETDTQYF
>.|.|TRBV29-1|TRBJ1-1
TGCAGCGGCGGGAATGTTGGTGTTCCTGAAGCTTTCTTT
CSGGNVGVPEAFF
>once|.|TRBV11-2|TRBJ2-3
TGTGCCAGCAGCCCCATTGATCCGGTCGTCAGGACAGATACGCAGTATTTT
CASSPIDPVVRTDTQYF
>once|.|TRBV10-3|TRBJ1-3
TGTGCCATCCTTGACAGTTTCTCTGGAAACACCATATATTTT
CAILDSFSGNTIYF
>.|.|TRBV7-9|TRBJ1-5
TGTGCCAGCAGCCCCACAGGGTCTTTTCAGCCCCAGCATTTT
CASSPTGSFQPQHF
>.|.|TRBV7-3|TRBJ2-3
TGTGCCAGCAGCCCGACTAGCACAGATACGCAGTATTTT
CASSPTSTDTQYF
>.|.|TRBV5-6|TRBJ1-4
TGTGCCAGCAGCCTAGGGCTTCGGGGGGGCATTAATGAAAAACTGTTTTTT
CASSLGLRGGINEKLFF
>.|TRBD2|TRBV5-1|TRBJ2-1
TGCGCCAGCAGCTTGGGGGAGGGACCCGGGCTTGAGCAGTTCTTC
CASSLGEGPGLEQFF
>.|.|TRBV6-6|TRBJ1-2
TGTGCCAGCAGCCCCACAAGTAACTATGGCTACACCTTC
CASSPTSNYGYTF
>.|.|TRBV7-3|TRBJ2-3
TGTGCCAGCAGCCCATCACAAGATACGCAGTATTTT
CASSPSQDTQYF
>once|TRBD2|TRBV9|TRBJ2-5
TGTGCCAGCAGCGTAGTAGGACTAGCGGGTGGCCAAGAGACCCAGTACTTC
CASSVVGLAGGQETQYF
>.|TRBD1|TRBV9|TRBJ2-5
TGTGCCAGCAGCGAGACAGGGGTTCGGGAGACCCAGTACTTC
CASSETGVRETQYF
>.|.|TRBV12-5|TRBJ1-5
TGTGCTAGCTCTGGCGGGGGTGATCAGCCCCAGCATTTT
CASSGGGDQPQHF
>.|.|TRBV19|TRBJ2-2
TGTGCCAGTAGTGAGGCGGCTTTAAACACCGGGGAGCTGTTTTTT
CASSEAALNTGELFF
>.|TRBD2|TRBV7-2|TRBJ2-2
TGTGCCAGCAGCTTAGTGAGACTAGCGGGGGGGAACACCGGGGAGCTGTTTTTT
CASSLVRLAGGNTGELFF
>.|TRBD2|TRBV7-2|TRBJ2-7
TGTGCCAGCAGCCTACACCAACTAGCGACCTACGAGCAGTACTTC
CASSLHQLATYEQYF
>.|.|TRBV7-2|TRBJ1-2
TGTGCCAGCAGCTCGGGGTTTCTGTTGACGCGTGGCTACACCTTC
CASSSGFLLTRGYTF
>.|.|TRBV19|TRBJ1-1
TGTGCCAGTATCCCGACAGAGAGTTTCACTGAAGCTTTCTTT
CASIPTESFTEAFF